This T cell receptor (beta chain) was sequenced during a study of T cells after yellow fever vaccination. Concerning this clonotype: Its antigen is unknown.

Whole-study results and caveats: Only a small proportion of the clonotypes turned up in both the CD4 and the CD8 compartments, likely arising from convergent recombination.

TCRdb reprocessed the 5' RACE reads with MiXCR, giving one entry per CDR3 protein. Of about 630,000 distinct CDR3 sequences listed, 12% are singletons. Specimen: PBMCs, collected on the day of the yellow fever booster vaccination. This clonotype originated in a young man who received the YFV17D yellow fever vaccine.

Written as DNA, the CDR3 is TGTGCCAGTAGTAGCGGGAGTAAGATAGATGAGCAGTTCTTC. Amino acids: CASSSGSKIDEQFF. The chain carries TRBV19 and TRBJ2-1, with 7 nucleotides matching TRBD2. V gave up 4 bases and J gave up 8 bases; unmatched junction bases: 8. Looked up from germline, CDR1 is LNHDA and CDR2 is SQIVND (reference sequence). The length of the CDR3 is 14 residues.